The 9 T cell receptor beta chains below were found in one sample sequenced in a study of T cells in Graves' hyperthyroidism and ophthalmopathy. The CDR3 regions of TCR beta were amplified from RNA transcripts. The study used the HTBI primer set for a first-round RT-PCR of the TCR CDR3. TCRdb fed the multiplex PCR reads into MiXCR, producing one record per CDR3 protein. This sample has approximately 480,000 distinct CDR3 sequences, with about a fifth found just once. Sample: blood. The receptors here all came from a man younger than 35 with Graves' hyperthyroidism.

There are many counts of this clonotype. The genes are TRBV5-4 and TRBJ1-5; D ambiguous. V lost 2 bases to trimming and J lost 0 bases, with 15 bases between them. Germline-derived CDR1 and CDR2 are SGHNT and YYREEE (reference sequence). The CDR3 extends over 17 amino acids. As DNA, the CDR3 is TGTGCCAGCAGCTTCTTTGTGAGGGCCTATAGCAATCAGCCCCAGCATTTT. This gives the protein CASSFFVRAYSNQPQHF.

This clonotype has more than one count but fewer than ten. V and J are TRBV20-1 and TRBJ2-7; TRBD1 is a possible D gene (5 bases). Trimming shortened V by 3 bases and J by 4 bases, and 13 bases separated the two germline ends. The CDR3 consists of 13 residues. CDR1 and CDR2 (germline): DFQATT, SNEGSKA (reference sequence). The DNA for the CDR3 is TGCAGTGCTAGCGTTCCAGGGTGGTACGAGCAGTACTTC. Translation gives CSASVPGWYEQYF.

This clonotype was counted at least ten times. V and J are TRBV28 and TRBJ1-5; weak D call: TRBD1 (6 bases). This CDR3 contains 11 residues. The V gene's germline CDR1 is MDHEN and CDR2 SYDVKM. Trimming shortened V by 9 bases and J by 8 bases, and 11 bases separated the two germline ends. For the CDR3, the DNA is TGTGCCAGTCTCGGGGGCAAGCCCCAGCATTTT. As protein: CASLGGKPQHF.

For this clonotype: This sequence may be a read error, since a much larger clone differs from it by one base. This rearrangement joins TRBV3-1 to TRBJ2-7; possibly TRBD1 for D (6 bases). Germline loops: CDR1 LGHDT, CDR2 YNNKEL (reference sequence). This CDR3 comprises 15 residues. CDR3 in amino acids: CANSQGDILSYEQYF. CDR3 nucleotides: TGTGCCAACAGCCAAGGGGACATTCTATCCTACGAGCAGTACTTC.

Many counts were recorded for this clonotype. This chain uses TRBV6-1 with TRBJ1-6; TRBD1 matches 8 bases. The V segment lost 7 bases and the J segment 9 bases; nucleotides outside the gene matches: 11. The germline V gene encodes CDR1 MNHNS and CDR2 SASEGT. The CDR3 totals 15 residues. The CDR3 reads CASTQGQGVTSPLHF. The CDR3 DNA follows: TGTGCCAGCACCCAAGGACAGGGTGTTACTTCACCCCTCCACTTT.

CDR3 amino acids: CASSYPPTRRRVHEQYF. DNA for the CDR3: TGTGCCAGCAGCTACCCGCCGACACGTCGCAGGGTCCACGAGCAGTACTTC. The chain employs TRBV11-2 and TRBJ2-7; possibly TRBD1 for D (5 bases). The CDR3 consists of 17 residues. Germline loops: CDR1 SGHAT, CDR2 FQNNGV. The germline V and J ends were trimmed by 4 bases and 5 bases, with 24 bases remaining between them.

To note about this clonotype: Sequence at one end of the junction differs from germline and may be a read error. J is TRBJ2-7 and V is TRBV19; the D call may be TRBD1 or TRBD2 (5 bases each). This CDR3 spans 14 amino acids. Germline CDR1 is LNHDA and CDR2 is SQIVND (reference sequence). For the CDR3, the DNA is TGTTCCAGTAAGGGAAAAAGAGGGGCGGACGAGCAGTACTTC. Its translation: CSSKGKRGADEQYF.

This clonotype was observed a handful of times. The chain employs TRBV19 and TRBJ2-5; a possible D gene is TRBD1 (6 bases). In germline, CDR1 is LNHDA, CDR2 SQIVND (reference sequence). This CDR3 is 14 amino acids long. Trimming removed 6 bases at V and 1 base at J, with 12 bases between. CDR3 nucleotides: TGTGCCAGTAGAGATACAGGGCGCCAAGAGACCCAGTACTTC. It codes for CASRDTGRQETQYF.

The chain is built from TRBV7-3 and TRBJ2-7, with a possible D match to TRBD2 (5 bases). V lost 5 bases and J 2 bases, leaving 13 bases between the germline ends. The CDR3 has 14 amino acids. Germline V gene data show CDR1 as SGHTA and CDR2 as FQGTGA. The CDR3 sequence is CASSAGILPYEQYF. The CDR3 DNA follows: TGTGCCAGCAGCGCCGGGATACTTCCCTACGAGCAGTACTTC. The complete variable domain, with remaining parts taken from reference TRBV7-3 and TRBJ2-7, reads GAGVSQTPSNKVTEKGKYVELRCDPISGHTALYWYRQSLGQGPEFLIYFQGTGAADDSGLPNDRFFAVRPEGSVSTLKIQRTERGDSAVYLCASSAGILPYEQYFGPGTRLTVT.